This T cell receptor (beta chain) was obtained from a study of CXCR3-negative and CXCR3-positive naive CD8 T cells. General study results and limits: Similar TRBV-TRBJ usage was seen in naive cells (both CXCR3-negative and CXCR3-positive), but memory cells differed. Sequencing showed both naive subsets with comparably high diversity, and memory CD8+ cells much lower.

5' RACE with UMI labels generated the TRB cDNA libraries. TCRdb re-called the 5' RACE reads; every CDR3 protein appears as one record, without DNA. This sample contains some 130,000 distinct CDR3 sequences. In regard to this clonotype: Its specificity is not known.

Naive CD8+ T cells showed CD45RO-CCR7+CD27+CD95-. The sequencing sample was made of naive CXCR3- CD8+ T cells from blood. Sample subset: CD45RO-CCR7+CD27+CD95- naive CD8+ T cells lacking CXCR3 (TNR3-). The sequence came from a human donor in good health. Some clones in this sample may be carry-over from other donors' samples.

The CDR3 protein is CASTPWERRETQYF. The chain combines TRBV7-8 with TRBJ2-5. Germline V lookup: CDR1 SGHVS, CDR2 FQNEAQ. The CDR3 covers 14 residues.